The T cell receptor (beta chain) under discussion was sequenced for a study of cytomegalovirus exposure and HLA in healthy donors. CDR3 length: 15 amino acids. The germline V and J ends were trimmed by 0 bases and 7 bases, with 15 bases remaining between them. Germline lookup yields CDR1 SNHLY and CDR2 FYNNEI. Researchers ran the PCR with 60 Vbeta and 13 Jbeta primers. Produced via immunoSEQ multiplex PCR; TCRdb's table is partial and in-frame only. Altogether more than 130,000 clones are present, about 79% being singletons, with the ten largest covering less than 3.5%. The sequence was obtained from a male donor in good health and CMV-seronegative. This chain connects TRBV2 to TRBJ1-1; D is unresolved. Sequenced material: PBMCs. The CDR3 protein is CASSEAPISEYEAFF. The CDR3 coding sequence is TGTGCCAGCAGTGAAGCGCCTATTTCCGAGTATGAAGCTTTCTTT.